Below, 9 T cell receptor beta chains from the same sample are listed, as sequenced in a study of T-cell memory formation after mild COVID-19. TCRdb re-derived calls from the 5' RACE reads in MiXCR, one entry per CDR3 protein. The table lists 390,000 or so distinct CDR3 sequences, more than 15% of them singletons. The sequenced material came from PBMCs or a T cell subset sorted from them (not recorded which). Every receptor here comes from a man aged 18-30 years who had mild COVID-19 (a few samples of this study predate the infection). Cell type and time point are not known.

This clonotype was picked up a small number of times. V gene TRBV5-1 combines with J gene TRBJ2-7, with 7 bases aligning to TRBD1. Germline values: CDR1 SGHRS, CDR2 YFSETQ. J lost 3 bases, V lost 1 base, and 4 bases had no gene match. The CDR3 runs to 14 residues. In DNA, the CDR3 is TGCGCCAGCAGCTTGCGGACAGGAGACTACGAGCAGTACTTC. As protein: CASSLRTGDYEQYF.

This clonotype was picked up a small number of times. The chain uses TRBV20-1 and TRBJ1-1; D gene unclear. Germline V CDR1 and CDR2: DFQATT, SNEGSKA (reference sequence). This CDR3 spans 13 amino acids. V lost 5 bases to trimming and J lost 1 base, with 11 bases between them. The CDR3 is CSALPGRNTEAFF. In DNA, the CDR3 is TGCAGTGCTCTCCCCGGAAGGAACACTGAAGCTTTCTTT.

A few counts support this clonotype. This chain joins TRBV6-6 and TRBJ2-7; D may correspond to TRBD1 or TRBD2 (6 bases each). CDR3 length: 14 residues. Trimming took off 2 bases at V and 4 bases at J, with 12 bases between the two ends. Germline V gene lookup returns CDR1 MNHNY and CDR2 SVGAGI (reference sequence). The CDR3 region is CASSYSGGLYEQYF. CDR3 DNA sequence: TGTGCCAGCAGTTACAGTGGGGGGCTTTACGAGCAGTACTTC.

This clonotype was detected a few times. V and J are TRBV6-2 or TRBV6-3 and TRBJ2-1; the D gene is possibly TRBD2 (7 bases). V was trimmed by 6 bases and J by 4 bases, leaving 16 bases between them. Germline CDR1 MNHEY, CDR2 SVGEGT. CDR3 size: 15 residues. This CDR3 reads CASSSRGGRYNEQFF. The CDR3 DNA is TGTGCCAGCAGCAGTAGGGGGGGCCGATACAATGAGCAGTTCTTC.

J is TRBJ2-5 and V is TRBV5-1; 10 bases align to TRBD1. J lost 3 bases, V lost 0 bases, and 2 bases had no gene match. Germline V lookup: CDR1 SGHRS, CDR2 YFSETQ. This CDR3 comprises 15 residues. CDR3 sequence: CASSLGGTGEETQYF. In DNA, the CDR3 is TGCGCCAGCAGCTTGGGAGGGACAGGGGAAGAGACCCAGTACTTC.

This clonotype was counted a few times. This chain joins TRBV5-1 and TRBJ2-2; TRBD1 or TRBD2 may be the D gene (5 bases each). CDR3 length: 14 amino acids. Germline V gene data show CDR1 as SGHRS and CDR2 as YFSETQ. Deletions cut 0 bases from V and 7 bases from J, with 10 bases between. The CDR3 DNA reads TGCGCCAGCAGCTTGGGGGACCGATTCGGGGAGCTGTTTTTT. It specifies CASSLGDRFGELFF.

The rearrangement joins TRBV5-1 to TRBJ2-1; perhaps TRBD1 as D (6 bases). V dropped 6 bases and J dropped 6 bases, with 19 bases sitting between them. Per the germline V gene, CDR1 is SGHRS and CDR2 is YFSETQ. This CDR3 comprises 15 residues. The CDR3 here is CASNTGQPGGNEQFF. The DNA of the CDR3 is TGCGCCAGCAATACGGGACAACCAGGCGGCAATGAGCAGTTCTTC.

The chain has TRBV20-1 and TRBJ1-2; D is possibly TRBD1 (5 bases). The CDR3 sequence is 13 residues long. The ends were cut back, 4 bases at V and 0 bases at J, with 9 bases in the middle. The germline V gene encodes CDR1 DFQATT and CDR2 SNEGSKA (reference sequence). CDR3 region: CSATGGANYGYTF. In DNA form, the CDR3 reads TGCAGTGCTACGGGGGGGGCTAACTATGGCTACACCTTC.

V and J are TRBV10-3 and TRBJ1-1; 7 bases agree with TRBD1. V shed 6 bases and J 1 base; nucleotides not matched to a gene: 2. The CDR3 totals 13 residues. Germline loops: CDR1 ENHRY, CDR2 SYGVKD. The CDR3 is CAIRRGPNTEAFF. In DNA form, the CDR3 reads TGTGCCATCAGGAGGGGGCCGAACACTGAAGCTTTCTTT.